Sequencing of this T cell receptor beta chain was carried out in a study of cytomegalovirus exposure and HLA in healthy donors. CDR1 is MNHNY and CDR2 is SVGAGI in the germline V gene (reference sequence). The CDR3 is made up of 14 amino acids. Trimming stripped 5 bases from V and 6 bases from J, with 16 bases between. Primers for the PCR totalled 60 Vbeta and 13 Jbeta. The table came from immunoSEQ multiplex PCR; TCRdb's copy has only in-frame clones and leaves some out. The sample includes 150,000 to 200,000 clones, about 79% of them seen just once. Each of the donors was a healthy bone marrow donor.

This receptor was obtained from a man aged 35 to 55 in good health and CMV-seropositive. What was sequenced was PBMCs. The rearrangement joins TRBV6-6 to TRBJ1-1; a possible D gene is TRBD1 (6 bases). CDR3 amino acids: CASSPVRGGAEAFF. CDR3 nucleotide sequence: TGTGCCAGCAGTCCCGTAAGGGGGGGCGCTGAAGCTTTCTTT.